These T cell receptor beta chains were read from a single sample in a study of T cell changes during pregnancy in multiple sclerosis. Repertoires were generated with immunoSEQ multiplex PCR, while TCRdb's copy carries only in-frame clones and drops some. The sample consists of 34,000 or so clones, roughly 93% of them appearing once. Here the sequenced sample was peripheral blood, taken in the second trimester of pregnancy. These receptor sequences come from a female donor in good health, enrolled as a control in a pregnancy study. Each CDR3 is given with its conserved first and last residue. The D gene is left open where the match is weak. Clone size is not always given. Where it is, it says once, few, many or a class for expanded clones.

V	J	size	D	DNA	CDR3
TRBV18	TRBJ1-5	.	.	TGTGCCAGCTCACCACCTACAGTGGGCCGCCGTCAGCCCCAGCATTTT	CASSPPTVGRRQPQHF
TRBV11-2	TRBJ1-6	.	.	TGTGCCAGCAGCTTAGATCGGGGTTATTCACCCCTCCACTTT	CASSLDRGYSPLHF
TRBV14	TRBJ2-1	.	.	TGTGCCAGCAGCCAAGAAACGGGAGTAAGGTACAATGAGCAGTTCTTC	CASSQETGVRYNEQFF
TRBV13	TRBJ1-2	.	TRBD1	TGTGCCAGCAGCTTGGTGACAGGGGGCGAATCAAACTATGGCTACACCTTC	CASSLVTGGESNYGYTF
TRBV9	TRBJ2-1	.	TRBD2	TGTGCCAGCAGCGTATCGGGACTAGCTTATGAGCAGTTCTTC	CASSVSGLAYEQFF
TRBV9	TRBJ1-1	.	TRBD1	TGTGCCAGCAGCGTAGAAGGGACAGGGAACACTGAAGCTTTCTTT	CASSVEGTGNTEAFF
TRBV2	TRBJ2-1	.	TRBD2	TGTGCCAGCAGTCCGGAACTAGCGGTTGACAATGAGCAGTTCTTC	CASSPELAVDNEQFF
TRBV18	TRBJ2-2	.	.	TGTGCCAGCTCACTAAAAACAGGGAACGGCGGGGAGCTGTTTTTT	CASSLKTGNGGELFF
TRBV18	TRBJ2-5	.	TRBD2	TGTGCCAGCTCCACTCTAGCGGGAGACGAGACCCAGTACTTC	CASSTLAGDETQYF
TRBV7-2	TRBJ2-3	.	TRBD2	TGTGCCAGCAGCTTACGACTAGCGGGAGCAAGCACAGATACGCAGTATTTT	CASSLRLAGASTDTQYF
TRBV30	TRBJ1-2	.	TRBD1	TGTGCCTGGAGTGTACGGGGACAGGGGGCGGCCTATGGCTACACCTTC	CAWSVRGQGAAYGYTF
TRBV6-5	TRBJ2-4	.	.	TGTGCCAGCAGCGACCTGGGGCTAGCCAAAAACATTCAGTACTTC	CASSDLGLAKNIQYF
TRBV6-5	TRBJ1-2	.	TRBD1	TGTGCCAGCAGTTACTTAGACAGGGCCTATGGCTACACCTTC	CASSYLDRAYGYTF
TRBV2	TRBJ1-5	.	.	TGTGCCAGCAGCCCAGGGTTTGTGGAGCCCCAGCATTTC	CASSPGFVEPQHF
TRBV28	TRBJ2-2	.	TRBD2	TGTGCCAGCAGCGAATGGGGACTAGCGGGGGGGCCCGGGGAGCTGTTTTTT	CASSEWGLAGGPGELFF
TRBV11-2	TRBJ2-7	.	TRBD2	TGTGCCAGCAGCCCTAGCGGGACCCACGAGCAGTACTTC	CASSPSGTHEQYF
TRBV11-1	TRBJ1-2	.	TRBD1	TGTGCCAGCACCCTGAAGGGCGCAGTCGTGGGGGCAGGGGGCTATGGCTACACCTTC	CASTLKGAVVGAGGYGYTF
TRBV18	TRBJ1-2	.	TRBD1	TGTGCCAGCTCACCGGACAGGGATTATGGGCACACCTTC	CASSPDRDYGHTF
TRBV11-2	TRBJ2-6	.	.	TGTGCCAGCAGCCACATAAGGGGCCCCCACGTCCTGACTTTC	CASSHIRGPHVLTF
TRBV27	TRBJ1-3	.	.	TGTGCCAGCAGCCAGGGAAGCTCTGGAAACACCATATATTTT	CASSQGSSGNTIYF
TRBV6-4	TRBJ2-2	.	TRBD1	TGTGCCAGCAGTGTCTCCGGGACAGGGGGTTCCGGGGAGCTGTTTTTT	CASSVSGTGGSGELFF
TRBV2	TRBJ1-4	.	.	TGTGCCAGCAGACTAGACAGGTCCGAAAAACTGTTTTTT	CASRLDRSEKLFF
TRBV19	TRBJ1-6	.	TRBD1	TGTGCCAGTAGTACACGGACAGGGCGAGCCAATAATTCACCCCTCCACTTT	CASSTRTGRANNSPLHF
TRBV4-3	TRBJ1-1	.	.	TGCGCCAGCAGCCAAGGACAGGCCAGGGGGAACACTGAAGCTTTCTTT	CASSQGQARGNTEAFF
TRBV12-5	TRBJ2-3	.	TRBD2	TGTGCTAGTGGTTTGTCCAGCCCCCGGCGGGGGAGCACAGATACGCAGTATTTT	CASGLSSPRRGSTDTQYF
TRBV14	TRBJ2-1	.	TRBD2	TGTGCCAGCAGCCAAATTGGACTAGCGGGAGTCAGGGAACAGGATCAGTTCTTC	CASSQIGLAGVREQDQFF
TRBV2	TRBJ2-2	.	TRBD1	TGTGCCAGCATTCGGGACAGGGTAGACGGGGAGCTGTTTTTT	CASIRDRVDGELFF
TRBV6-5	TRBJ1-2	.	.	TGTGCCACCAAGAAACAGGGTCCTAACTATGGCTACACCTTC	CATKKQGPNYGYTF
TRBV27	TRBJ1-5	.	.	TGTGCCAGCAGTTTGGATCTCAGGGAAAAGGGCAATCAGCCCCAGCATTTT	CASSLDLREKGNQPQHF
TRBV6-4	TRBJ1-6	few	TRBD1	TGTGCCAGCAGTGCCGGGACAGGCGAGTGGCCCCTCCACTTT	CASSAGTGEWPLHF
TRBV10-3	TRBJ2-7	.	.	TGTGCCATCAGTGCTTCAAGGAGCTCCTACGAGCAGTACTTC	CAISASRSSYEQYF
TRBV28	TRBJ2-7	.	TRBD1	TGTGCCAGCAGTTTGAAGGGACAGGGGGCCTACGAGCAGTACTTC	CASSLKGQGAYEQYF
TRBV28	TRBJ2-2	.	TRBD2	TGTGCCACCATTAGCGGGAGAGCCCTTCCCGGGGAGCTGTTTTTT	CATISGRALPGELFF
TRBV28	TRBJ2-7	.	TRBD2	TGTGCCAGCAGTTTGGGCGGGAGGGGTCAGGGCGAGCAGTACTTC	CASSLGGRGQGEQYF
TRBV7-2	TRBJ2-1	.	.	TGTGCCAGCAGCCAACTAGGGAGCGGCTATGAGCAGTTCTTC	CASSQLGSGYEQFF
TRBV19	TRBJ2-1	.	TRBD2	TGTGCCAGTAGGGGGACTAGCGGACCTTACAATGAGCAGTTCTTC	CASRGTSGPYNEQFF
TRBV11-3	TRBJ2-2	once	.	TGTGCCAGCAGCTTGAGGCAGGGGGGTACCGGGGAGCTGTTTTTT	CASSLRQGGTGELFF
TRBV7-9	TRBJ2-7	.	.	TGTGCCAGCAGCTTAGGCGGGACGTCCTACGAGCAGTACTTC	CASSLGGTSYEQYF
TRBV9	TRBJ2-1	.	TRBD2	TGTGCCAGCAGCCCTGGGACTAGCGGGGTACGGGGTGAGCAGTTCTTC	CASSPGTSGVRGEQFF
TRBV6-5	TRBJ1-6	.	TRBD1	TGTGCCAGCAGACCGCTCCGGGACAGATCACCCCTCCACTTT	CASRPLRDRSPLHF
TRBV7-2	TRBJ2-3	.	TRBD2	TGTGCCAGCAGCTTAGGACTAGCGGGGGCAGATACGCAGTATTTT	CASSLGLAGADTQYF